This T cell receptor (beta chain) was observed in a study of OX40 agonist ivuxolimab in advanced cancers. The wider study: At 65% to 85% male, the cohort had a mean age of around 56 years, ranging from about 23 to 79. Three partial responders included one hepatocellular carcinoma patient and two cutaneous melanoma patients. Overall study results and limits: The average count of expanded clones was higher among CD8+ T cells than among CD4+.

A note on this clone: Its antigen is unidentified.

The germline V gene has CDR1 PRHDT and CDR2 FYEKMQ (reference sequence). There are 15 residues in the CDR3. V shed 5 bases and J shed 4 bases, with 16 bases lying between them. Method: immunoSEQ multiplex PCR; TCRdb's copy keeps in-frame clones and lacks some. The table includes under 75,000 clones, around nine tenths detected once. The sequence was obtained from an adult with an advanced solid tumor such as melanoma, head and neck, liver or kidney cancer. The sample in question was CD4+ or CD8+ T cells sorted from blood, obtained in a trial of the OX40 agonist ivuxolimab. This rearrangement joins TRBV13 to TRBJ2-3; D call uncertain. CDR3 region: CASSRTEAKSDTQYF. For the CDR3, the DNA is TGTGCCAGCAGCCGCACCGAAGCGAAGTCAGATACGCAGTATTTT.